The 3 T cell receptor beta chains below all came from one sample that was sequenced in a study of blood T cell repertoires in COVID-19. Only in-frame clones appear in the TCRdb table, and some are missing; sequencing was by immunoSEQ multiplex PCR. The sample consists of about 84,000 clones, less than 90% of them appearing once. Specimen: peripheral blood. All receptors come from a man older than 75 with active or convalescent COVID-19.

V gene TRBV6-6 combines with J gene TRBJ1-1; 7 bases are shared with TRBD1. J gave up 8 bases and V 0 bases, and 6 bases lay outside the gene matches. The CDR3 contains 14 residues. CDR1 is MNHNY and CDR2 is SVGAGI in the germline V gene (reference sequence). CDR3 in DNA: TGTGCCAGCAGTTACTCGATTGGGGGACAGGAAGCTTTCTTT. It yields the protein CASSYSIGGQEAFF.

The V gene is TRBV2, the J gene TRBJ1-1, with 8 bases matching TRBD1. With 5 bases clipped from V and 1 base from J, the junction kept 3 bases outside the gene matches. The CDR3 sequence is 14 residues long. Per the germline V gene, CDR1 is SNHLY and CDR2 is FYNNEI. CDR3 sequence reads: CASSNRGTNTEAFF. The CDR3 coding sequence is TGTGCCAGCAGTAACAGGGGGACGAACACTGAAGCTTTCTTT.

This chain links TRBV7-2 with TRBJ2-7, with 11 bases aligning to TRBD2. Germline V CDR1 and CDR2: SGHTA, FQGNSA. V lost 4 bases and J lost 3; bases outside the gene matches: 11. The CDR3 covers 17 residues. CDR3 sequence reads: CASSSRSLGTSGYEQYF. For the CDR3, the DNA is TGTGCCAGCAGCTCGCGCAGCCTCGGGACTAGCGGCTACGAGCAGTACTTC.